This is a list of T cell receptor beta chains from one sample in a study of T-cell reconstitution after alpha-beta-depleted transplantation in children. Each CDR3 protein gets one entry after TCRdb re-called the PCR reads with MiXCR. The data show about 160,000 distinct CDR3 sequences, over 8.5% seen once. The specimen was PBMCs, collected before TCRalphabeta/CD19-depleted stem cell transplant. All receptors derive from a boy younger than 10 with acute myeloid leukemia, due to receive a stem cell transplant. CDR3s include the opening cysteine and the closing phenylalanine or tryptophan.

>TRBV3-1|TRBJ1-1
CASSQISRGTEAFF
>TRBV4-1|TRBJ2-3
CASTPYHRATDTQYF
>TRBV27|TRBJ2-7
CASSLASGSYEQYF
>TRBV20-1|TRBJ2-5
CSARGPSGQETQYF
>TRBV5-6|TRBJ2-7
CASSSSRDRLWEQYF
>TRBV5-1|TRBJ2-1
CASSLGTSGSSNEQFF
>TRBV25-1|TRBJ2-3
CASSERSGRSTDTQYF
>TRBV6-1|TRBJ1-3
CASRLDSGNTIYF
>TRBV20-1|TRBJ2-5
CSASRTSGRARETQYF
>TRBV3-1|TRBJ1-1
CASSQIRDTEAFF
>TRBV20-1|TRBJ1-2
CSARGQGSYGYTF
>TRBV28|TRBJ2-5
CASSLWREGQETQYF
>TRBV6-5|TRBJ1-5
CASSYGRFGNQPQHF
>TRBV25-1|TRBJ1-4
CASSEFRISTNEKLFF
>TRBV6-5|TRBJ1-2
CASLKPGATDYTF
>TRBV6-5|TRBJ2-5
CASSYPSGGGETQYF
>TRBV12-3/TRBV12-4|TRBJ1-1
CASSFRLSGRKTEAFF
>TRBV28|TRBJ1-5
CASSFRRWDRDQPQHF
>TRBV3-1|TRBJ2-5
CACCQDPSGTSGQETQYF
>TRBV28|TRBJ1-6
CASSDRFAGSNSPLHF
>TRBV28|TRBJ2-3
CASSPDTDTDTQYF
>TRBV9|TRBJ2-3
CASNPGAGYTDTQYF
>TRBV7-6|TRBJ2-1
CASSLTSGNYEQFF
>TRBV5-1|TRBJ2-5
CASSLELGSGLAGATETQYF
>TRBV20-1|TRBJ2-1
CSAQGSSGRGNEQFF
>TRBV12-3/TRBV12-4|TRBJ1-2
CASSLLRGGYTF
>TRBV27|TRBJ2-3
CASSFRAALDPQYF
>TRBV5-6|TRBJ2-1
CASSFPTSGGPYNEQFF
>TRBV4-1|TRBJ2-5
CASSHPLGDQLYQETQYF
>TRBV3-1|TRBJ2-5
CASSPPRRGYQETQYF
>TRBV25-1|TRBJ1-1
CASSDPSGRGNAEAFF
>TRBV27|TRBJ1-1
CASSLTGSANTEAFF
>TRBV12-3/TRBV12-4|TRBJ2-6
CASTLGDRLSSGANVLTF
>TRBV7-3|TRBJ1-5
CASSFVSGNQPQHF